This T cell receptor beta chain was documented in a study of T-cell memory formation after mild COVID-19. Whole-study results and caveats: Nothing confirmed that second-wave clones peaking on day 37 were specific for SARS-CoV-2.

Trimming took 4 bases from V and 2 from J, leaving 5 bases between them. Germline CDR1 ENHRY, CDR2 SYGVKD. The CDR3 is 12 amino acids. This clonotype turned up a few times. What it binds is unknown. TCRdb re-derived calls from the 5' RACE reads in MiXCR, one entry per CDR3 protein. The table includes a few hundred thousand distinct CDR3 sequences, approximately 27% detected once. The specimen was PBMCs or a T cell subset sorted from them (not recorded which). The gene calls are TRBV10-3 and TRBJ1-1; D gene unclear. The receptor was derived from an adult woman who had mild COVID-19 (a few samples of this study predate the infection). Cell type and time point are not known. CDR3 protein: CAISADNTEAFF. As DNA, the CDR3 is TGTGCCATCAGTGCGGATAACACTGAAGCTTTCTTT.